A selection of T cell receptor beta chains follows, all from one sample in a study of T-cell memory formation after mild COVID-19. MiXCR was run by TCRdb on the 5' RACE reads, yielding one entry per CDR3 protein. This sample has around 200,000 distinct CDR3 sequences, with about 18% found just once. Sequenced sample: PBMCs or a T cell subset sorted from them (not recorded which). The origin of the receptors is a young man who had mild COVID-19 (a few samples of this study predate the infection). Cell type and time point are not known. Both conserved end residues are part of each CDR3. D genes are given only for firm matches. Clone size appears in some rows only: once, few, many, or a class for an expanded clone.

>few|TRBV24-1|-|TRBJ2-3
TGTGCCACCAGTGATCCCAAACCGTTAGGACAGACCACAGATACGCAGTATTTT
CATSDPKPLGQTTDTQYF
>-|TRBV27|-|TRBJ1-6
TGTGCCAGCAGTTTAAGTTCCAAGGGGGATTCACCCCTCCACTTT
CASSLSSKGDSPLHF
>few|TRBV20-1|-|TRBJ2-3
TGCAGTGCAGAAAACACAGATACGCAGTATTTT
CSAENTDTQYF
>-|TRBV3-1|TRBD2|TRBJ2-3
TGTGCCAGCAGCGGACTAGCGGGGGCTACGCAGTATTTT
CASSGLAGATQYF
>-|TRBV12-3/TRBV12-4|TRBD1|TRBJ1-2
TGTGCCAGCAGGGCCACCTGGGGACAGGGGGGTAACTATGGCTACACCTTC
CASRATWGQGGNYGYTF
>-|TRBV18|TRBD1|TRBJ1-5
TGTGCCAGCTCGAATAACAGGGGGAATCAGCCCCAGCATTTT
CASSNNRGNQPQHF
>-|TRBV12-3/TRBV12-4|-|TRBJ1-3
TGTGCCAGCAGGCGCGACGGGAACTCTGGAAACACCATATATTTT
CASRRDGNSGNTIYF
>-|TRBV7-9|-|TRBJ2-7
TGTGCCAGCAGCCCCGGGGCAGGGGTGTACTTC
CASSPGAGVYF
>-|TRBV20-1|-|TRBJ1-5
TGCAGTGCTATTGAGGGGATCCGCCAGCCCCAGCATTTT
CSAIEGIRQPQHF
>many|TRBV7-2|TRBD1|TRBJ1-2
TGTGCCAGCAGCTCACAGGGACAGGGTTTAGGCTACACCTTC
CASSSQGQGLGYTF
>few|TRBV7-2|-|TRBJ2-5
TGTGCCAGCAGCCCCCACTCGACAGGAGAGACCCAGTACTTC
CASSPHSTGETQYF
>-|TRBV5-6|-|TRBJ2-4
TGTGCCAGCAGCGCTTACTCTGGAAACATTCAGTACTTC
CASSAYSGNIQYF
>few|TRBV6-2/TRBV6-3|-|TRBJ2-2
TGTGCCAGCAATAGCCCCGGGGAGCTGTTTTTT
CASNSPGELFF
>few|TRBV6-1|-|TRBJ2-2
TGTGCCAGCAGTGTACTAGCCGGCACCGGGGAGCTGTTTTTT
CASSVLAGTGELFF
>few|TRBV7-2|-|TRBJ1-6
TGTGCCAGCAGCATCGACGTTTTTAATTCACCCCTCCACTTT
CASSIDVFNSPLHF
>-|TRBV12-3/TRBV12-4|TRBD1|TRBJ1-1
TGTGCCAGCAGGGGGACAGACCGGGTGGCTTTCTTT
CASRGTDRVAFF
>-|TRBV9|-|TRBJ1-1
TGTGCCAGTAGTCAGGGTCCGAACACTGAAGCTTTCTTT
CASSQGPNTEAFF
>-|TRBV5-1|TRBD1|TRBJ2-2
TGCGCCACAGCGACAGGGACGAACACCGGGGAGCTGTTTTTT
CATATGTNTGELFF
>-|TRBV4-2|TRBD2|TRBJ2-3
TGTGCCAGCAGCCAAGGCGTAGCGGGGGGGACAGATACGCAGTATTTT
CASSQGVAGGTDTQYF
>-|TRBV2|-|TRBJ1-4
TGTGCCAGCAGTGCGGCGGGGGGCAATGAAAAACTGTTTTTT
CASSAAGGNEKLFF
>-|TRBV29-1|-|TRBJ2-1
TGCAGCGTTGTTACCAACAATGAGCAGTTCTTC
CSVVTNNEQFF
>-|TRBV20-1|-|TRBJ1-1
TGCAGTGCTAGAGACATCGGGGGAACTGAAGCTTTCTTT
CSARDIGGTEAFF
>-|TRBV15|-|TRBJ2-7
TGTGCCACCAGCAGAGATCTTGGGACTTCCTACGAGCAGTACTTC
CATSRDLGTSYEQYF
>many|TRBV6-2/TRBV6-3|TRBD1|TRBJ2-2
TGTGCCAGCAGTTTCAAAGTCGGGACAGCCACCGGGGAGCTGTTTTTT
CASSFKVGTATGELFF
>-|TRBV7-2|-|TRBJ1-2
TGTGCCAGCAGCTCCCGAACCAAGACAGATAACTATGGCTACACCTTC
CASSSRTKTDNYGYTF
>many|TRBV6-5|-|TRBJ2-3
TGTGCCAGCAGTTACTCAGACCCAACAGATACGCAGTATTTT
CASSYSDPTDTQYF
>-|TRBV6-5|-|TRBJ1-1
TGTGCCAGCAGTTACGCTCGAAACACTGAAGCTTTCTTT
CASSYARNTEAFF
>few|TRBV20-1|-|TRBJ1-5
TGCAGTGCTCCTCCAGAACGGGGCGGCAATCAGCCCCAGCATTTT
CSAPPERGGNQPQHF
>-|TRBV5-5|TRBD1|TRBJ2-1
TGTGCCAGCAGCTCAGGGGGCACCTACAATGAGCAGTTCTTC
CASSSGGTYNEQFF
>few|TRBV14|-|TRBJ2-5
TGTGCCAGCAGCGAGGTGGGACTCCAAGAGACCCAGTACTTC
CASSEVGLQETQYF
>few|TRBV20-1|-|TRBJ2-3
TGCAGTGCCCGACCCAACACAGATACGCAGTATTTT
CSARPNTDTQYF
>-|TRBV12-3/TRBV12-4|-|TRBJ2-1
TGTGCCAGCAGTTTAGCGGGACGACCCAATGAGCAGTTCTTC
CASSLAGRPNEQFF